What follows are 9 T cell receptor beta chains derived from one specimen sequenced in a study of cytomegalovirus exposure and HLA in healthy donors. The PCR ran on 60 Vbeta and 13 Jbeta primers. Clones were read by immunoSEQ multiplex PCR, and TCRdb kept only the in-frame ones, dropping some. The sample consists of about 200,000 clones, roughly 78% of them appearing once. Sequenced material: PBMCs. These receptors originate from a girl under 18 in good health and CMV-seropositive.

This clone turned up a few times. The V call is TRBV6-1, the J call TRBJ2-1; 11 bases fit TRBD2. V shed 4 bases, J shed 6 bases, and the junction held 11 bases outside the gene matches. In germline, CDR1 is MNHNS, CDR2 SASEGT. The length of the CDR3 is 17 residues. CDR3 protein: CASSGKGGGLAGNEQFF. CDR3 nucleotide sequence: TGTGCCAGCAGTGGGAAAGGTGGAGGACTAGCGGGCAATGAGCAGTTCTTC.

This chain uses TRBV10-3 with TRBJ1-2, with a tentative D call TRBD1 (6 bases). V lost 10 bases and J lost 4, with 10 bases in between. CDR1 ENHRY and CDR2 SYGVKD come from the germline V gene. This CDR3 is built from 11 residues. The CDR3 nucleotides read TGTGCCAACCAGGGGAGCTATGGCTACACCTTC. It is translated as CANQGSYGYTF.

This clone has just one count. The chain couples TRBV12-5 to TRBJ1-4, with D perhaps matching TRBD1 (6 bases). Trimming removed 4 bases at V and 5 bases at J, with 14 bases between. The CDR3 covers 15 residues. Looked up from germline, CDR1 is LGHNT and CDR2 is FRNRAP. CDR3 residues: CASGSPGTLNEKLFF. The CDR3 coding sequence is TGTGCTAGTGGTTCTCCCGGGACACTGAATGAAAAACTGTTTTTT.

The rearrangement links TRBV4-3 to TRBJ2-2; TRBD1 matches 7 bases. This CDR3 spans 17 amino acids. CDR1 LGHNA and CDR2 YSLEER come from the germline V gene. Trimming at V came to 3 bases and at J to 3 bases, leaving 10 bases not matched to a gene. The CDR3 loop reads CASSHPQQGRHTGELFF. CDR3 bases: TGCGCCAGCAGCCATCCTCAACAGGGGCGGCACACCGGGGAGCTGTTTTTT.

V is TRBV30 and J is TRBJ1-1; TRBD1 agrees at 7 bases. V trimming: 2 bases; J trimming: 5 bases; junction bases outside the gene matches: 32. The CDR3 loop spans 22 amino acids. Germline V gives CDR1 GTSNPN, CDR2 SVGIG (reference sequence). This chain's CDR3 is CAWSPLNPPSRRGSLVNTEAFF. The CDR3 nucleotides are TGTGCCTGGAGTCCTCTAAACCCCCCGAGTCGCAGGGGGTCTTTGGTTAATACTGAAGCTTTCTTT.

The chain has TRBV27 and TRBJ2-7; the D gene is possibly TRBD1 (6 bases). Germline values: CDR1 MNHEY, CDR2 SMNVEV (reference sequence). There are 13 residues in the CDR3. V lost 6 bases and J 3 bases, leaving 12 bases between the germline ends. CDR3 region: CASSLTGFYEQYF. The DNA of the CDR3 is TGTGCCAGCAGCCTTACAGGGTTCTACGAGCAGTACTTC.

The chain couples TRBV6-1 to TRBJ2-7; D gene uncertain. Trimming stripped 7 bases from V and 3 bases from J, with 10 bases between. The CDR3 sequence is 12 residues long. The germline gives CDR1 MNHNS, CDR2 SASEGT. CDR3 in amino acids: CASTEHYYEQYF. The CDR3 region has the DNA TGTGCCAGCACCGAGCACTACTACGAGCAGTACTTC.

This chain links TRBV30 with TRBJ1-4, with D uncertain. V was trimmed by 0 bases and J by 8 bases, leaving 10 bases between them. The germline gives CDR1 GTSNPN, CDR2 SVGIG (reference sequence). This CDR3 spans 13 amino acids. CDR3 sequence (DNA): TGTGCCTGGAGTGTGGCCGGGAACGAAAAACTGTTTTTT. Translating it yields CAWSVAGNEKLFF.

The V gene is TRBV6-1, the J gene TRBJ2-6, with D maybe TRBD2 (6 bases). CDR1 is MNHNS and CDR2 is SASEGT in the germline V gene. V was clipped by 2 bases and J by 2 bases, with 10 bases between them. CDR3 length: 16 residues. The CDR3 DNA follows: TGTGCCAGCAGTGAAAGTGGGGGGACTGGGGCCAACGTCCTGACTTTC. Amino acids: CASSESGGTGANVLTF.